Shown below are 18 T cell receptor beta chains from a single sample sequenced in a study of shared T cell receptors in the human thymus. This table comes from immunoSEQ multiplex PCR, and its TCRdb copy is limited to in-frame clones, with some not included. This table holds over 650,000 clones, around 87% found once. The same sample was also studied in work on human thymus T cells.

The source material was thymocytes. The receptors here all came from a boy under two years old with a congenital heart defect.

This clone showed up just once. CDR3 bases: TGTGCCAGCAGCTCACCTTTTAATTCTAAAGCCCACTCCTACGAGCAGTACTTC. It translates to CASSSPFNSKAHSYEQYF. The chain is built from TRBV7-9 and TRBJ2-7; D is ambiguous. The CDR3 is 18 amino acids. With 4 bases removed from V and 0 bases from J, the gap between germline ends came to 22 bases. Germline V gene sequence: CDR1 SEHNR, CDR2 FQNEAQ (reference sequence).

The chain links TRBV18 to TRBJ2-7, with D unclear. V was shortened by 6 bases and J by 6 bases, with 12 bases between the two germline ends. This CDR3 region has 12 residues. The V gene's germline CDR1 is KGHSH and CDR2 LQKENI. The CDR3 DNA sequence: TGTGCCAGCTCGCCGACTCCAACCGAGCAGTACTTC. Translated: CASSPTPTEQYF.

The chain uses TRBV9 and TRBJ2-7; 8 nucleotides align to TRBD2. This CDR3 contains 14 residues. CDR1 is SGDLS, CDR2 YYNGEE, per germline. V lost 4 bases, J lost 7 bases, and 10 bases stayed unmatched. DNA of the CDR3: TGTGCCAGCAGCTTACTAGCGGCCGCCGGGGAGCAGTACTTC. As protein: CASSLLAAAGEQYF.

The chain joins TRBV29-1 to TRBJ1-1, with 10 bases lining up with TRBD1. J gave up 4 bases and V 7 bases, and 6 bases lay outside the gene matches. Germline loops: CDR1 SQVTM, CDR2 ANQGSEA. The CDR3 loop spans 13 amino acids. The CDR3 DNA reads TGCAGCGCTTCGGACAGGGGGGGCACTGAAGCTTTCTTT. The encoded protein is CSASDRGGTEAFF.

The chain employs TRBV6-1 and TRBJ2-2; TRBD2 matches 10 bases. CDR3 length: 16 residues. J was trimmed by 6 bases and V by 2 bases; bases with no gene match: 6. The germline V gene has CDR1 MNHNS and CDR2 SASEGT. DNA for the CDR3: TGTGCCAGCAGTGAATTTCTAGCGGGAGCTGCCGGGGAGCTGTTTTTT. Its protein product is CASSEFLAGAAGELFF.

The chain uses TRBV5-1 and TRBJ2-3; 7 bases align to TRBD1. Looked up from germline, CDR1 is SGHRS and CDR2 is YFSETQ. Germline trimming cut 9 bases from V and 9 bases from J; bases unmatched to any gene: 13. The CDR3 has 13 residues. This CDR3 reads CATADHRGRTQYF. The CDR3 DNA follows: TGCGCCACCGCCGACCACAGGGGAAGGACGCAGTATTTT.

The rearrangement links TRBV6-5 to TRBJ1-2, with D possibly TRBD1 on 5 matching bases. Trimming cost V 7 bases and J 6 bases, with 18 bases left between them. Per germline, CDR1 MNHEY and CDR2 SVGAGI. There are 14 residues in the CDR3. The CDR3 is CASTRGTRDDGYTF. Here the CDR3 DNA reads TGTGCCAGCACCAGAGGGACTAGGGATGATGGCTACACCTTC.

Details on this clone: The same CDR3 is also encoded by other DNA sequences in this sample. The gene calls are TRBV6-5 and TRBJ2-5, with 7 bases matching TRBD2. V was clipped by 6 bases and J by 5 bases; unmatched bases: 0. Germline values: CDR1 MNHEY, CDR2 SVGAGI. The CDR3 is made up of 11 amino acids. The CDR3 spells CASRGGETQYF. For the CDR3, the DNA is TGTGCCAGCAGGGGGGGGGAGACCCAGTACTTC.

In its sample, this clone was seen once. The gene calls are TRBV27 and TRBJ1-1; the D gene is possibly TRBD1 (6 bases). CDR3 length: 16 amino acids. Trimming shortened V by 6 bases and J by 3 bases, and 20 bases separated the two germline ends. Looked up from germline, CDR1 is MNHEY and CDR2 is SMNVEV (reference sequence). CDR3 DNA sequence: TGTGCCAGCAGCATTTTAGGGGGGGGAAATGACACTGAAGCTTTCTTT. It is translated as CASSILGGGNDTEAFF.

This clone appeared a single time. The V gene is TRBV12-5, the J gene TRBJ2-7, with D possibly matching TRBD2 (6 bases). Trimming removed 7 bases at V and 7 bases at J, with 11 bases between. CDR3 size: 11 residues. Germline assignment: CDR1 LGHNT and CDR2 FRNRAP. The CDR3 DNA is TGTGCTAGTGATCGGGCGGGGGAGCAGTACTTC. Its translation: CASDRAGEQYF.

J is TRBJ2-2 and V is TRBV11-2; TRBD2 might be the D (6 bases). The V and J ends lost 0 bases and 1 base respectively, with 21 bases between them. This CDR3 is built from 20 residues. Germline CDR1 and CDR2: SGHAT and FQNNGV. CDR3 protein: CASSLESGRWWGENTGELFF. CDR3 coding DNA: TGTGCCAGCAGCTTAGAGTCGGGACGGTGGTGGGGGGAGAACACCGGGGAGCTGTTTTTT.

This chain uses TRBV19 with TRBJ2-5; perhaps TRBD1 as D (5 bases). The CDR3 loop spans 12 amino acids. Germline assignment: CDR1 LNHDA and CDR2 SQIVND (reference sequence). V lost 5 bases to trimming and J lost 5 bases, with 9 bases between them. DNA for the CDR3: TGTGCCAGTAGTCAGGGCGGCGAGACCCAGTACTTC. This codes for CASSQGGETQYF. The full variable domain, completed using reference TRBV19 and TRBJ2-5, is DGGITQSPKYLFRKEGQNVTLSCEQNLNHDAMYWYRQDPGQGLRLIYYSQIVNDFQKGDIAEGYSVSREKKESFPLTVTSAQKNPTAFYLCASSQGGETQYFGPGTRLLVL.

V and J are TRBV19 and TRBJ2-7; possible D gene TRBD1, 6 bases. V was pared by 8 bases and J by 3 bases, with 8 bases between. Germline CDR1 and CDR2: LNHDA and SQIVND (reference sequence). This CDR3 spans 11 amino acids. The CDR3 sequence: CASQDSYEQYF. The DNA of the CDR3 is TGTGCCAGTCAGGACAGCTACGAGCAGTACTTC.

The CDR3 DNA sequence: TGTGCCTGGATCCCCGACAGGGGGCCCCTTGGGACCTACGAGCAGTACTTC. Encoded protein: CAWIPDRGPLGTYEQYF. V gene TRBV30 combines with J gene TRBJ2-7, with 10 bases aligning to TRBD1. The CDR3 is 17 residues long. Trimming removed 4 bases from V and 2 bases from J; junction bases left unmatched: 14. Germline V CDR1 and CDR2: GTSNPN, SVGIG (reference sequence).

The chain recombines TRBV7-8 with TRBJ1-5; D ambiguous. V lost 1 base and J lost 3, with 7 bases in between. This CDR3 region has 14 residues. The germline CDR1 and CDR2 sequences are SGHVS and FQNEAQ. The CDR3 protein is CASSLGTVNQPQHF. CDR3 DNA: TGTGCCAGCAGCTTAGGTACAGTCAATCAGCCCCAGCATTTT.

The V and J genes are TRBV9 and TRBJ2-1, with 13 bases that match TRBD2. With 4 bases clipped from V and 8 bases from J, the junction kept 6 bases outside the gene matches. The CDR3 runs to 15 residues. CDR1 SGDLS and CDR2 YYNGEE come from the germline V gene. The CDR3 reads CASSIGTSGEDEQFF. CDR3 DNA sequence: TGTGCCAGCAGCATAGGGACTAGCGGGGAGGATGAGCAGTTCTTC.

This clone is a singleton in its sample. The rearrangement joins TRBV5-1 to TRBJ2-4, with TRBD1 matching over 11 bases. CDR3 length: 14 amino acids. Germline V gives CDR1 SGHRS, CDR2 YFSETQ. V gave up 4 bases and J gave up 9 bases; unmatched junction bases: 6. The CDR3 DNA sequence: TGCGCCAGCAGCACGGGACAGGGGGAAGCCATTCAGTACTTC. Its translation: CASSTGQGEAIQYF.

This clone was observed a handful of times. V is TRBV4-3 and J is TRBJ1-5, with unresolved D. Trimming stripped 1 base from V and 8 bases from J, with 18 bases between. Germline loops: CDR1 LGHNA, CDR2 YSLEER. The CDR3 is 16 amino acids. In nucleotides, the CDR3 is TGCGCCAGCAGCCAAGCGTATGGTGCGGCCGGGGAGCCCCAGCATTTT. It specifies CASSQAYGAAGEPQHF.